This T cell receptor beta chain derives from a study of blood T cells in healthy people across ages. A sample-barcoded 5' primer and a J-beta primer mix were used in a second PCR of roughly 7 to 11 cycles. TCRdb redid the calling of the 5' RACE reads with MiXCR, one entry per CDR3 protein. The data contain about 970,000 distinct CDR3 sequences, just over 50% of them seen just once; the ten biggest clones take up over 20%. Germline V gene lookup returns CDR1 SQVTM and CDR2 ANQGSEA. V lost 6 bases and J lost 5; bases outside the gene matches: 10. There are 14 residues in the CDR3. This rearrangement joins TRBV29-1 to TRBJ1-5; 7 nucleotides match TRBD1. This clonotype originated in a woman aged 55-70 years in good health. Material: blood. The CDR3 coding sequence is TGCAGCGTCAGGGCCGGGGGGACAGATCAGCCCCAGCATTTT. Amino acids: CSVRAGGTDQPQHF.